A selection of T cell receptor beta chains follows, all from one sample in a study of cytomegalovirus exposure and HLA in healthy donors. The method was immunoSEQ multiplex PCR; TCRdb's version includes in-frame clones alone and lacks a portion of them. The sample includes nearly 80,000 clones, roughly 80% of them seen just once. The material sequenced was PBMCs. Receptors originate from a woman between 40 and 55 years old in good health and CMV-seropositive. The CDR3 runs from the conserved cysteine through the conserved F or W. Fields, in order: CDR3 DNA, CDR3 protein, V gene, clone size, D gene, CDR3 length, J gene. The D gene is left open where the match is weak. A row's size may be missing; if present it is once, few, many or a size class.

TGTGCCAGCAGTGCGGGAGCGACCACTGACGAGCAGTACTTC | CASSAGATTDEQYF | TRBV2 | - | - | 14 | TRBJ2-7
TGTGCCAGCAGCCAAGATTGGGCTAGCGGGAGCTACGAGCAGTACTTC | CASSQDWASGSYEQYF | TRBV4-2 | once | TRBD2 | 16 | TRBJ2-7
TGCGCCAGCAGCTTGTTAGGGGATAGCAATCAGCCCCAGCATTTT | CASSLLGDSNQPQHF | TRBV5-1 | - | - | 15 | TRBJ1-5
TGTGCCTGGAGTCGGGAAGGGGGCGGCACAGATACGCAGTATTTT | CAWSREGGGTDTQYF | TRBV30 | - | TRBD1 | 15 | TRBJ2-3
TGTGCCAGCTCCCCCTCCGGCTACGAGCAGTACTTC | CASSPSGYEQYF | TRBV27 | - | - | 12 | TRBJ2-7
TGTGCCAGCAGCTTGGTAGCGGGGGGATACAATGAGCAGTTCTTC | CASSLVAGGYNEQFF | TRBV5-6 | once | TRBD2 | 15 | TRBJ2-1
TGCGCCAGCATGGAGGGAGGGTTCCCAGATACGCAGTATTTT | CASMEGGFPDTQYF | TRBV5-1 | - | TRBD2 | 14 | TRBJ2-3
TGCGCCAGCAGCCAGTCAAGGGACAGCGAAGCTTTCTTT | CASSQSRDSEAFF | TRBV4-1 | - | TRBD1 | 13 | TRBJ1-1
TGTGCCACCAGCAGAGATTTTGCTCAGGGCCAGTTCTTC | CATSRDFAQGQFF | TRBV15 | - | - | 13 | TRBJ2-1
TGCGCCAGCAAGCCTGGGCAGGGGGCGTGGGGCACTGAAGCTTTCTTT | CASKPGQGAWGTEAFF | TRBV4-1 | few | TRBD1 | 16 | TRBJ1-1
TGTGCCAGCAGCTTGCCAGGGTGGGAGACCCAGTACTTC | CASSLPGWETQYF | TRBV5-5 | - | - | 13 | TRBJ2-5
TGTGCCAGCAGTTACGGAGACTCTCGGAACACTGAAGCTTTCTTT | CASSYGDSRNTEAFF | TRBV6-6 | - | - | 15 | TRBJ1-1
TGTGCCAGCAGCTGGGGGACAGGGGCCGACTACGAGCAGTACTTC | CASSWGTGADYEQYF | TRBV5-4 | - | TRBD1 | 15 | TRBJ2-7
TGTGCCTGGAGTGGTGCGCCGCAAGAGACCCAGTACTTC | CAWSGAPQETQYF | TRBV30 | - | - | 13 | TRBJ2-5